This TCR beta chain was retrieved from a study of blood T cell repertoires in COVID-19. Study information: The analysed material was cDNA or gDNA that came from T cells, B-cell-depleted T cells, or PBMCs.

How the authors handled the data: The assay estimated nucleated cells by amplifying reference gene primers. The repertoire was sequenced with immunoSEQ multiplex PCR; TCRdb's copy has only in-frame clones and lacks some. Clone size and V and J calls were adopted from that table, with D and trimming inferred from the DNA. The sample records over 150,000 clones, roughly nine tenths being singletons. The CDR3 extends over 13 amino acids. V gave up 5 bases and J gave up 4 bases, with 9 bases separating them. CDR1 MNHEY and CDR2 SVGAGI come from the germline V gene. The TCR originated in a man in his 70s with active or convalescent COVID-19. The sample taken for sequencing was peripheral blood. This chain joins TRBV6-5 and TRBJ2-1; possibly TRBD1 for D (6 bases). CDR3 sequence (DNA): TGTGCCAGCAGTCGACAGGATTACAATGAGCAGTTCTTC. The encoded protein is CASSRQDYNEQFF.